One and the same sample provided the 19 T cell receptor beta chains below, sequenced in a study of Graves' ophthalmopathy and Graves' hyperthyroidism. TCR beta CDR3 amplification used RNA transcripts. Second-round multiplex PCR came after a first-round RT-PCR that employed HTBI primers. A single record per CDR3 protein comes from TCRdb applying MiXCR to the multiplex PCR reads. The top ten hold approximately 43% of the sample, which has 650,000 to 900,000 distinct CDR3 sequences, roughly 41% seen once. The sequencing sample was made of peripheral blood. These receptor sequences come from an adult man with Graves' ophthalmopathy.

At least ten counts were recorded for this clonotype. This chain uses TRBV29-1 with TRBJ2-7, with a weak D call TRBD1 (5 bases). This CDR3 is 13 amino acids long. The germline V gene encodes CDR1 SQVTM and CDR2 ANQGSEA. V gave up 7 bases and J gave up 2 bases, with 15 bases separating them. The CDR3 sequence is CSALLGQAYEQYF. CDR3 coding DNA: TGCAGCGCCCTGCTAGGACAAGCCTACGAGCAGTACTTC.

This clonotype was counted a few times. The rearrangement links TRBV28 to TRBJ1-1; the D gene is possibly TRBD1 (5 bases). Germline loops: CDR1 MDHEN, CDR2 SYDVKM. The CDR3 has 14 residues. Between the trimmed V and J ends, which lost 7 bases and 1 base, there was a span of 13 bases. Here the CDR3 reads CASNQIQENTEAFF. In DNA, the CDR3 is TGTGCCAGCAACCAAATACAGGAGAACACTGAAGCTTTCTTT.

The rearrangement uses TRBV10-3 and TRBJ2-3; TRBD2 matches 8 bases. The germline CDR1 and CDR2 sequences are ENHRY and SYGVKD. The V gene end was trimmed by 5 bases and the J gene end by 4 bases; junction bases not matched to a gene: 2. The CDR3 runs 13 residues. CDR3 DNA: TGTGCCATCAGTCGGGGGGGCGCAGATACGCAGTATTTT. Amino acid sequence: CAISRGGADTQYF.

The chain has TRBV10-3 and TRBJ2-5; D possibly corresponds to TRBD1 (6 bases). Germline V lookup: CDR1 ENHRY, CDR2 SYGVKD. The CDR3 is made up of 13 amino acids. V gave up 6 bases and J gave up 0 bases, with 8 bases separating them. The CDR3 loop is CAIRRDNQETQYF. The CDR3 DNA sequence: TGTGCCATCAGGAGGGACAACCAAGAGACCCAGTACTTC.

To note about this clonotype: An end of the junction differs from the germline gene, which may be a read error. The rearrangement joins TRBV7-9 to TRBJ2-7; either TRBD1 or TRBD2 may supply D (6 bases each). CDR3 length equals 16 residues. The V gene's germline CDR1 is SEHNR and CDR2 FQNEAQ (reference sequence). CDR3 protein: CASSQEGGHQIYEQYF. The DNA for the CDR3 is TGCGCCAGCAGCCAAGAGGGGGGCCATCAGATCTACGAGCAGTACTTC.

On this clonotype: This may be a read error: a much more frequent sequence differs by one nucleotide. The chain combines TRBV24-1 with TRBJ2-7; TRBD1 matches 7 bases. Trimming took 3 bases from V and 5 from J; bases not matched to a gene: 9. In germline, CDR1 is KGHDR, CDR2 SFDVKD. The CDR3 is made up of 15 amino acids. The CDR3 coding sequence is TGTGCCACCAGTGATCCCGGACAGGCTCCAGACGAGCAGTACTTC. Encoded protein: CATSDPGQAPDEQYF.

Notes on this clonotype: With a much larger clone just one base away, this may be a read error. The chain couples TRBV7-2 to TRBJ2-6; D is ambiguous. The CDR3 contains 16 residues. Germline loops: CDR1 SGHTA, CDR2 FQGNSA. Trimming removed 2 bases from V and 4 bases from J, with 12 bases in between. Here the CDR3 reads CASSLTARAGANVLTF. Written as DNA, the CDR3 is TGTGCCAGCAGCTTAACCGCAAGGGCCGGGGCCAACGTCCTGACTTTC. Together with reference TRBV7-2 and TRBJ2-6, the CDR3 gives the full variable domain: GAGVSQSPSNKVTEKGKDVELRCDPISGHTALYWYRQSLGQGLEFLIYFQGNSAPDKSGLPSDRFSAERTGGSVSTLTIQRTQQEDSAVYLCASSLTARAGANVLTFGAGSRLTVL.

There are many counts of this clonotype. V is TRBV27 and J is TRBJ1-6; D remains ambiguous. Germline CDR1 is MNHEY and CDR2 is SMNVEV (reference sequence). V was clipped by 6 bases and J by 7 bases, with 7 bases between them. The CDR3 is made up of 12 amino acids. CDR3 sequence reads: CASSFGNSPLHF. CDR3 nucleotides: TGTGCCAGCAGCTTCGGGAATTCACCCCTCCACTTT.

The V and J genes are TRBV20-1 and TRBJ2-7; TRBD2 matches at 12 bases. Germline assignment: CDR1 DFQATT and CDR2 SNEGSKA (reference sequence). The CDR3 extends over 15 amino acids. V was pared by 1 base and J by 4 bases, with 5 bases of the junction left unmatched. The CDR3 DNA sequence: TGCAGTGCTAGAGCGACTAGCGGGGGAAAATACGAGCAGTACTTC. It specifies CSARATSGGKYEQYF.

CDR3 coding DNA: TGTGCCAGCAGCAGTTACGCGAGGGGGTTGGAGACCCAGTACTTC. The encoded protein is CASSSYARGLETQYF. The chain recombines TRBV7-9 with TRBJ2-7, with D maybe TRBD1 (6 bases). TRBJ2-5 matches the DNA end more closely, so the J call is doubtful. Germline CDR1 SEHNR, CDR2 FQNEAQ (reference sequence). The CDR3 runs 15 residues.

The rearrangement links TRBV7-9 to TRBJ1-5, with D perhaps TRBD1 (5 bases). V shed 7 bases and J shed 0 bases, with 10 bases lying between them. This CDR3 comprises 14 residues. Germline lookup yields CDR1 SEHNR and CDR2 FQNEAQ (reference sequence). This chain's CDR3 is CASTGGGSNQPQHF. In DNA, the CDR3 is TGTGCCAGCACGGGGGGGGGTAGCAATCAGCCCCAGCATTTT. Variable domain in full (rest from reference TRBV7-9 and TRBJ1-5): DTGVSQNPRHKITKRGQNVTFRCDPISEHNRLYWYRQTLGQGPEFLTYFQNEAQLEKSRLLSDRFSAERPKGSFSTLEIQRTEQGDSAMYLCASTGGGSNQPQHFGDGTRLSIL.

The J gene is TRBJ1-1, the V gene TRBV6-1; tentatively, D is TRBD1 (5 bases). Germline V gene lookup returns CDR1 MNHNS and CDR2 SASEGT. This CDR3 has 13 residues. The V and J ends lost 5 bases and 6 bases respectively, with 13 bases between them. This CDR3 reads CASSYETGAEAFF. CDR3 nucleotide sequence: TGTGCCAGCAGTTACGAGACGGGGGCTGAAGCTTTCTTT.

The chain employs TRBV9 and TRBJ1-6; D gene unclear. Germline values: CDR1 SGDLS, CDR2 YYNGEE. This CDR3 spans 15 amino acids. V was shortened by 5 bases and J by 7 bases, with 16 bases between the two germline ends. CDR3 amino acids: CASSHTVSNNSPLHF. The CDR3 DNA follows: TGTGCCAGCAGTCACACAGTCAGCAACAATTCACCCCTCCACTTT.

The CDR3 reads CASSEAMETQYF. In DNA, the CDR3 is TGTGCCAGCAGTGAAGCGATGGAGACCCAGTACTTC. The chain joins TRBV2 to TRBJ2-5; D is unclear. Trimming stripped 0 bases from V and 5 bases from J, with 4 bases between. This CDR3 spans 12 amino acids. Germline V gives CDR1 SNHLY, CDR2 FYNNEI.

J is TRBJ1-2 and V is TRBV9; D is undetermined. Germline-derived CDR1 and CDR2 are SGDLS and YYNGEE. V was cut by 0 bases and J by 8 bases, with 14 bases left in between. CDR3 length equals 14 residues. This chain's CDR3 is CASSVGRTDSGYTF. CDR3 sequence (DNA): TGTGCCAGCAGCGTAGGCCGAACTGACTCGGGCTACACCTTC.

This clonotype appeared a few times. J is TRBJ2-1 and V is TRBV7-2, with TRBD1 as a possible D gene (6 bases). The CDR3 length is 14 residues. Germline CDR1 reads SGHTA; CDR2 reads FQGNSA. The V gene lost 5 bases and the J gene lost 6 bases, with 14 bases spanning the gap. The CDR3 coding sequence is TGTGCCAGCAGCAGAACCGGGACACTCAATGAGCAGTTCTTC. Its protein is CASSRTGTLNEQFF.

A few counts support this clonotype. This chain joins TRBV7-2 and TRBJ1-2; the D gene is possibly TRBD1 (5 bases). Deletions cut 4 bases from V and 4 bases from J, with 22 bases between. The germline gives CDR1 SGHTA, CDR2 FQGNSA. The CDR3 is made up of 17 amino acids. CDR3 nucleotides: TGTGCCAGCAGCTCGTTGAGACGCAGGGATAACGGCTATGGCTACACCTTC. Protein: CASSSLRRRDNGYGYTF.

The chain is built from TRBV29-1 and TRBJ1-1; 11 bases are a match to TRBD1. J gave up 5 bases and V 8 bases, and 7 bases lay outside the gene matches. Germline V gene lookup returns CDR1 SQVTM and CDR2 ANQGSEA. This CDR3 is 13 amino acids long. The CDR3 is CSSWGQGDTEAFF. CDR3 DNA sequence: TGCAGCAGTTGGGGACAGGGGGATACTGAAGCTTTCTTT.

About this clonotype itself: A read error may produce the germline difference seen at one junction end. The CDR3 spells CSATEVAGGGHTF. The DNA of the CDR3 is TGCAGTGCTACCGAGGTGGCAGGGGGTGGCCACACCTTC. V usage is TRBV20-1 and J usage is TRBJ1-2; 7 bases fit TRBD1. This CDR3 contains 13 residues. CDR1 DFQATT and CDR2 SNEGSKA come from the germline V gene (reference sequence).